This T cell receptor beta chain was retrieved from a study of neoadjuvant nivolumab and ipilimumab in lung cancer. Sequencing was performed with immunoSEQ multiplex PCR; in TCRdb, only in-frame clones are kept and a portion is missing. The sample lists 10,000 to 15,000 clones, around 95% occurring once. The study, taken as a whole, reports: TCR richness and clonality were higher in tumors than adjacent uninvolved lung.

V dropped 7 bases and J dropped 7 bases, with 11 bases sitting between them. Germline CDR1 and CDR2: SQVTM and ANQGSEA. CDR3 length: 11 residues. Note on this clone: The antigen is undetermined.

The TCR was taken from an adult with non-small cell lung cancer. The material was peripheral blood, obtained after neoadjuvant nivolumab, alone or with ipilimumab, at or shortly before surgery. This sequence joins TRBV29-1 and TRBJ2-1; D remains ambiguous. The CDR3, as DNA: TGCAGCGCCTGGCTGAGGAATGAGCAGTTCTTC. Protein sequence: CSAWLRNEQFF.